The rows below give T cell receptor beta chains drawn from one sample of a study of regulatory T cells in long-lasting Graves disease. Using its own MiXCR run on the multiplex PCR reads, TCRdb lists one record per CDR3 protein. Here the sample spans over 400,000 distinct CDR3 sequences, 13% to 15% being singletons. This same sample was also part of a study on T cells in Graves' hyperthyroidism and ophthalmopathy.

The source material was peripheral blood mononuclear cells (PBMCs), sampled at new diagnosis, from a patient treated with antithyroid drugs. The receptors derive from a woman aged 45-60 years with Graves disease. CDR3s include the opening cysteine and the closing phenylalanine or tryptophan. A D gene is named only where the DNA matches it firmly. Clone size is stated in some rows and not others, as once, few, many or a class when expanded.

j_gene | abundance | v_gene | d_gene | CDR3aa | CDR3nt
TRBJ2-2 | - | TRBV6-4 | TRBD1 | CASSDFGDRAGELFF | TGTGCCAGCAGTGACTTCGGGGACAGGGCCGGGGAGCTGTTTTTT
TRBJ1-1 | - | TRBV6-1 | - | CASSERTITGGNTEAFF | TGTGCCAGCAGTGAAAGGACAATAACAGGTGGGAACACTGAAGCTTTCTTT
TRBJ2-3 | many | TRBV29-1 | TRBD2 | CSVVQLAGRGDTQYF | TGCAGCGTTGTACAACTAGCGGGGAGGGGAGATACGCAGTATTTT
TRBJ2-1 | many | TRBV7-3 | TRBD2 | CASSPGLAGSEQFF | TGTGCCAGCAGCCCCGGACTAGCGGGTAGTGAGCAGTTCTTC
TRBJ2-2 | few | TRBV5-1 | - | CASSPGLPTPNTGELFF | TGCGCCAGCAGCCCGGGACTCCCGACTCCGAACACCGGGGAGCTGTTTTTT
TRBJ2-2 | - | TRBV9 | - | CASSISGNTGELFF | TGTGCCAGCAGCATTAGCGGAAACACCGGGGAGCTGTTTTTT
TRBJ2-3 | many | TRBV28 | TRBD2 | CASSMAGGVDTQYF | TGTGCCAGCTCTATGGCGGGAGGGGTAGATACGCAGTATTTT
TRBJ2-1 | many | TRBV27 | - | CASSKTQLSYNEQFF | TGTGCCAGCAGCAAAACTCAACTCTCCTACAATGAGCAGTTCTTC
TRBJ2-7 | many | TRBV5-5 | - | CASSQGEQYF | TGTGCCAGCAGCCAGGGGGAGCAGTACTTC
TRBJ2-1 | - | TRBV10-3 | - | CAISGVVSNYNEQFF | TGTGCCATCAGTGGGGTCGTATCCAACTACAATGAGCAGTTCTTC
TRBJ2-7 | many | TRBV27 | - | CASSSWRGQSYEQYF | TGTGCCAGCAGTTCATGGCGTGGACAATCCTACGAGCAGTACTTC
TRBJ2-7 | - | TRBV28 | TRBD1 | CAGQGDDSYEQYF | TGTGCCGGCCAGGGGGATGACTCCTACGAGCAGTACTTC
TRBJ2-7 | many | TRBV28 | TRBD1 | CASSSGQGLEQYF | TGTGCCAGCAGCTCGGGACAGGGCCTCGAGCAGTACTTC
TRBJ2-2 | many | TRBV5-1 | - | CASSLADTGELFF | TGCGCCAGCAGCTTGGCCGACACCGGGGAGCTGTTTTTT
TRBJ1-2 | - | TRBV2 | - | CASSARVGGRGTF | TGTGCCAGCAGTGCCAGGGTGGGGGGGCGCGGAACCTTC
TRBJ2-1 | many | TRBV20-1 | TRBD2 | CSARNWASGETNEQFF | TGCAGTGCTAGAAACTGGGCTAGCGGGGAAACCAATGAGCAGTTCTTC
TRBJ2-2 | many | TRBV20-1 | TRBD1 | CSASSRDRVYTGELFF | TGCAGTGCTAGCAGCCGGGACAGGGTATACACCGGGGAGCTGTTTTTT
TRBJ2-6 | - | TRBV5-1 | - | CASSGQSGANVPTF | TGCGCCAGCAGCGGACAGTCTGGGGCCAACGTCCCGACTTTC
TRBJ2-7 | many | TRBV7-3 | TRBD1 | CASSYPGTDTYEQYF | TGTGCCAGCAGCTACCCCGGGACAGACACCTACGAGCAGTACTTC
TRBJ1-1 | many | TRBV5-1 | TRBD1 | CASSYGQGEAFF | TGCGCCAGCAGCTACGGACAGGGTGAAGCTTTCTTT
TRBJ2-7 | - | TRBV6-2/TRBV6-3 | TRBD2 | CASSPAGASDEQYF | TGTGCCAGCAGCCCAGCGGGAGCTAGCGACGAGCAGTACTTC
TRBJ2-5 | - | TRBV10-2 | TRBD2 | CASSFPGLAGQETQYF | TGCGCCAGCAGCTTCCCGGGACTAGCGGGACAAGAGACCCAGTACTTC